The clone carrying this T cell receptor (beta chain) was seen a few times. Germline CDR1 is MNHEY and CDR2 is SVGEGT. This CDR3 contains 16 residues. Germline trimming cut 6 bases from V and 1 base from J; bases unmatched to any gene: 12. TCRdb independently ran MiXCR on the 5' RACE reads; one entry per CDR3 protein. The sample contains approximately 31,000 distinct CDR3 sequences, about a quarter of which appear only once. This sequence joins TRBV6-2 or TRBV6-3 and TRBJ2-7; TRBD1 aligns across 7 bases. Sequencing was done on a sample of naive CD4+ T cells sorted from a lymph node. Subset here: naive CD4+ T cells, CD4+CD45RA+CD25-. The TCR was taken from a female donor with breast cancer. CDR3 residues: CASRGLRGYSSYEQYF. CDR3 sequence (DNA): TGTGCCAGCAGAGGACTCAGGGGGTACAGTTCCTACGAGCAGTACTTC.